These 8 T cell receptor beta chains share one sample of origin, sequenced in a study of preoperative IRX-2 immunotherapy in early breast cancer. Treatment reported: preoperative locoregional IRX-2 cytokine immunotherapy. Some clones are missing from TCRdb's copy, which holds only in-frame ones; the method was immunoSEQ multiplex PCR. The repertoire includes around 5,600 clones, 55% to 70% of them detected once, and approximately 10% sits in the top ten. Sample: tumor tissue, taken before IRX-2 immunotherapy. The receptors stem from a human donor with breast cancer.

This sequence joins TRBV19 and TRBJ2-4, with D maybe TRBD2 (6 bases). Trimming left V 5 bases short and J 0 bases short, with 17 bases between. Germline V CDR1 and CDR2: LNHDA, SQIVND (reference sequence). This CDR3 has 17 amino acids. Written as DNA, the CDR3 is TGTGCCAGTAGTCCACCATCTGGGGGGATAGCCAAAAACATTCAGTACTTC. Translating it yields CASSPPSGGIAKNIQYF.

The chain employs TRBV6-8 and TRBJ2-1, with D perhaps TRBD1 or TRBD2 (5 bases each). Trimming cost V 7 bases and J 7 bases, with 20 bases left between them. CDR3 length: 15 amino acids. The germline V gene encodes CDR1 MNHGY and CDR2 SAAAGT. The DNA for the CDR3 is TGTGCCAGCACCGCCCCGGGACGGAGCATGAATGAGCAGTTCTTC. Protein sequence: CASTAPGRSMNEQFF.

In its sample, this clone was seen a few times. The genes are TRBV15 and TRBJ2-2; TRBD1 aligns across 8 bases. The junction had 7 bases not matched to a gene; V was cut back by 7 bases and J by 6 bases. In germline, CDR1 is LNHNV, CDR2 YYDKDF (reference sequence). This CDR3 has 14 amino acids. CDR3 DNA sequence: TGTGCCACCACCCCGGACAGGGCGTCCGGGGAGCTGTTTTTT. As protein: CATTPDRASGELFF.

This clone is termed large. At one boundary the junction diverges from the germline segment, which might be a read error. The V gene is TRBV15, the J gene TRBJ2-6, with TRBD1 identical over 8 bases. CDR1 and CDR2 from the germline V gene are LNHNV and YYDKDF (reference sequence). This CDR3 spans 16 amino acids. The CDR3 loop reads CATSRAFATGDNVLTF. Here the CDR3 DNA reads TGTGCCACCAGCAGAGCTTTTGCGACAGGGGACAACGTCCTGACTTTC.

By proportion, this clone is medium-sized. The genes are TRBV18 and TRBJ2-5; D unresolved. The CDR3 has 16 amino acids. Per the germline V gene, CDR1 is KGHSH and CDR2 is LQKENI. V lost 1 base and J 2 bases, leaving 14 bases between the germline ends. CDR3 sequence (DNA): TGTGCCAGCTCACCACAGGCAAACAGTCTTCAAGAGACCCAGTACTTC. Its protein product is CASSPQANSLQETQYF.

In this sample, this clone is large. An end of the junction differs from the germline gene, which may be a read error. This sequence joins TRBV6-8 and TRBJ2-2, with 7 bases matching TRBD2. In germline, CDR1 is MNHGY, CDR2 SAAAGT. The CDR3 loop spans 14 amino acids. Here the CDR3 reads CAISQGGSTGELFF. The CDR3, as DNA: TGTGCCATCAGTCAAGGCGGGAGTACCGGGGAGCTGTTTTTT.

This chain connects TRBV19 to TRBJ1-1; tentatively, D is TRBD1 (5 bases). The CDR3 sequence is 17 residues long. CDR1 and CDR2 (germline): LNHDA, SQIVND (reference sequence). Trimming left V 4 bases short and J 3 bases short, with 21 bases between. CDR3 in amino acids: CASSTPNKGWGDTEAFF. Written as DNA, the CDR3 is TGTGCCAGTAGTACCCCGAACAAGGGTTGGGGGGACACTGAAGCTTTCTTT.

This clone was observed once. The J gene is TRBJ2-1, the V gene TRBV29-1; 7 bases line up with TRBD1. Per the germline V gene, CDR1 is SQVTM and CDR2 is ANQGSEA. With 3 bases clipped from V and 0 bases from J, the junction kept 8 bases outside the gene matches. The CDR3 covers 16 residues. CDR3: CSVDQTGTASYNEQFF. The CDR3, as DNA: TGCAGCGTTGATCAGACAGGGACGGCCTCCTACAATGAGCAGTTCTTC.